Shown below are 29 T cell receptor beta chains from a single sample sequenced in a study of control samples from healthy donors and cancer patients. Clones were read by immunoSEQ multiplex PCR, and TCRdb kept only the in-frame ones, dropping some. The profile covers 150,000 to 200,000 clones, with about 86% appearing a single time and about 1.8% taken by the ten largest. The sample was blood. Receptors originate from a man between 18 and 29 years old in good health.

V gene TRBV29-1 combines with J gene TRBJ2-2; D is possibly TRBD2 (6 bases). The germline V gene encodes CDR1 SQVTM and CDR2 ANQGSEA. V lost 0 bases and J 5 bases, leaving 16 bases between the germline ends. This CDR3 region has 16 residues. The CDR3 bases are TGCAGCGTTGAAGAAGGTGGCGGGGCAGGAACCGGGGAGCTGTTTTTT. Translating gives CSVEEGGGAGTGELFF.

This clone was seen more than once but under ten times. The chain links TRBV21-1 to TRBJ2-3; the DNA was not used to check the table's D call, TRBD2. TRBV21-1 is classified as a pseudogene. This CDR3 comprises 16 residues. The CDR3 nucleotides read TGTGCCAGCAGCACCCCTAGCGGGGGACACACAGATACGCAGTATTTT. Residues: CASSTPSGGHTDTQYF.

This chain links TRBV7-9 with TRBJ1-1; D is undetermined. With 5 bases removed from V and 6 bases from J, the gap between germline ends came to 13 bases. This CDR3 spans 13 amino acids. Germline loops: CDR1 SEHNR, CDR2 FQNEAQ (reference sequence). The chain's CDR3 is CASSPGRSPEAFF. The CDR3 DNA reads TGTGCCAGCAGCCCCGGACGCAGTCCTGAAGCTTTCTTT.

The rearrangement uses TRBV9 and TRBJ2-2; D uncertain. The V end lost 0 bases, the J end lost 7 bases, and 7 bases lay between the germline ends. The CDR3 loop spans 13 amino acids. Germline CDR1 SGDLS, CDR2 YYNGEE. CDR3 region: CASSVALGGELFF. The CDR3 region has the DNA TGTGCCAGCAGCGTAGCATTGGGCGGGGAGCTGTTTTTT.

The chain employs TRBV28 and TRBJ2-4; 7 bases match TRBD2. There are 16 residues in the CDR3. J was trimmed by 3 bases and V by 3 bases; bases with no gene match: 8. Germline assignment: CDR1 MDHEN and CDR2 SYDVKM. This CDR3 is CASSFRGWEGKNIQYF. Here the CDR3 DNA reads TGTGCCAGCAGTTTTCGGGGTTGGGAGGGCAAAAACATTCAGTACTTC.

The chain carries TRBV30 and TRBJ2-3, with TRBD1 matching over 9 bases. The V segment lost 5 bases and the J segment 3 bases; nucleotides outside the gene matches: 6. The CDR3 consists of 14 residues. Germline V lookup: CDR1 GTSNPN, CDR2 SVGIG (reference sequence). The CDR3 sequence is CAWENRGRTDTQYF. The CDR3, as DNA: TGTGCCTGGGAGAACAGGGGGCGAACAGATACGCAGTATTTT.

The gene calls are TRBV25-1 and TRBJ2-3; no definite D call. The CDR3 has 13 residues. CDR1 MGHDK and CDR2 SYGVNS come from the germline V gene. V was shortened by 5 bases and J by 0 bases, with 6 bases between the two germline ends. CDR3 coding DNA: TGTGCCAGCAGTAGTGTTAGCACAGATACGCAGTATTTT. This sequence encodes CASSSVSTDTQYF.

The chain links TRBV9 to TRBJ2-5; 9 bases are shared with TRBD1. Unmatched junction bases numbered 11, after V lost 3 bases and J lost 8 bases. Germline CDR1 is SGDLS and CDR2 is YYNGEE. This CDR3 is 15 amino acids long. CDR3 in DNA: TGTGCCAGCAGCGCCCGGGACAGGGAAAGGATTACCCAGTACTTC. The encoded protein is CASSARDRERITQYF.

This clone was recorded only once. The chain combines TRBV5-4 with TRBJ2-6; tentatively, D is TRBD1 or TRBD2 (5 bases each). V lost 5 bases and J 2 bases, leaving 14 bases between the germline ends. The CDR3 has 16 residues. CDR1 is SGHNT and CDR2 is YYREEE in the germline V gene (reference sequence). The CDR3 coding sequence is TGTGCCAGCAGACCAGACGGGACCGCTGGGGCCAACGTCCTGACTTTC. Its protein is CASRPDGTAGANVLTF.

This chain joins TRBV7-6 and TRBJ2-5; tentatively, D is TRBD1 or TRBD2 (5 bases each). V was shortened by 3 bases and J by 9 bases, with 26 bases between the two germline ends. This CDR3 spans 17 amino acids. Germline V gives CDR1 SGHVS, CDR2 FNYEAQ. In DNA form, the CDR3 reads TGTGCCAGCAGCTTGGTGGGGTTGACCGGGGCCCAAGTGGCCCAGTACTTC. Translating gives CASSLVGLTGAQVAQYF.

The chain recombines TRBV7-8 with TRBJ1-2; perhaps TRBD1 as D (5 bases). Germline V gene data show CDR1 as SGHVS and CDR2 as FQNEAQ. This CDR3 comprises 15 residues. Trimming stripped 5 bases from V and 1 base from J, with 14 bases between. CDR3 sequence (DNA): TGTGCCAGCAGCCCAGTGGGGGTTCTTAACTATGGCTACACCTTC. The encoded protein is CASSPVGVLNYGYTF.

The CDR3 spells CASSLSPGAAYEQYF. The CDR3, as DNA: TGTGCCAGCAGCTTATCTCCGGGGGCCGCCTACGAGCAGTACTTC. This rearrangement joins TRBV7-6 to TRBJ2-7; D is possibly TRBD1 or TRBD2 (6 bases each). With 2 bases removed from V and 2 bases from J, the gap between germline ends came to 13 bases. Germline V gene data show CDR1 as SGHVS and CDR2 as FNYEAQ. The CDR3 contains 15 residues.

The CDR3 bases are TGTGCCAGCAGCCGGGACTATTTGGTTGAGCAGTTCTTC. Translated: CASSRDYLVEQFF. The gene calls are TRBV11-2 and TRBJ2-1, with 7 bases fitting TRBD2. The V gene end was trimmed by 5 bases and the J gene end by 9 bases; junction bases not matched to a gene: 7. The CDR3 is 13 residues long. The germline CDR1 and CDR2 sequences are SGHAT and FQNNGV.

The chain links TRBV18 to TRBJ1-3; 9 bases map to TRBD1. This CDR3 spans 18 amino acids. After removal of 3 bases from V and 0 bases from J, the junction contained 9 bases not matched to a gene. Germline CDR1 and CDR2: KGHSH and LQKENI. The chain's CDR3 is CASSPPDRGPRSGNTIYF. The CDR3 region has the DNA TGTGCCAGCTCACCTCCGGACAGGGGTCCTCGCTCTGGAAACACCATATATTTT.

Concerning this clone itself: The sample carries other DNA sequences with the same CDR3. The chain is built from TRBV11-2 and TRBJ2-3, with TRBD2 matching over 7 bases. In germline, CDR1 is SGHAT, CDR2 FQNNGV. CDR3 length: 13 amino acids. Trimming removed 4 bases from V and 3 bases from J; junction bases left unmatched: 1. CDR3 amino acids: CASSWGGTDTQYF. CDR3 nucleotide sequence: TGTGCCAGCAGCTGGGGGGGTACAGATACGCAGTATTTT.

The chain is built from TRBV3-1 (or the pseudogene TRBV3-2) and TRBJ2-3; TRBD2 matches 9 bases. The CDR3 spans 16 residues. Trimming removed 0 bases from V and 1 base from J; junction bases left unmatched: 2. CDR1 and CDR2 (germline): LGHDT, YNNKEL (reference sequence). The CDR3 nucleotides are TGTGCCAGCAGCCAAGATGGGACTAGCCGCACAGATACGCAGTATTTT. Translated, it gives CASSQDGTSRTDTQYF.

The chain is built from TRBV5-1 and TRBJ2-7, with D maybe TRBD2 (6 bases). The CDR3 runs to 19 residues. The V end was cut by 1 base, the J end by 0 bases, with 23 bases between. Germline lookup yields CDR1 SGHRS and CDR2 YFSETQ. The DNA for the CDR3 is TGCGCCAGCAGCTTGTCGGTCAGGGAGGACTTGGAGGGCTCCTACGAGCAGTACTTC. It is translated as CASSLSVREDLEGSYEQYF.

V and J are TRBV30 and TRBJ1-4, with TRBD1 matching over 7 bases. With 5 bases clipped from V and 12 bases from J, the junction kept 6 bases outside the gene matches. There are 11 residues in the CDR3. Germline V gene data show CDR1 as GTSNPN and CDR2 as SVGIG (reference sequence). The CDR3 spells CAWFRTGELFF. The DNA for the CDR3 is TGTGCCTGGTTTCGGACAGGAGAACTGTTTTTT. The full variable domain, completed using reference TRBV30 and TRBJ1-4, is SQTIHQWPATLVQPVGSPLSLECTVEGTSNPNLYWYRQAAGRGLQLLFYSVGIGQISSEVPQNLSASRPQDRQFILSSKKLLLSDSGFYLCAWFRTGELFFGSGTQLSVL.

V gene TRBV5-8 combines with J gene TRBJ1-6, with unresolved D. The CDR3 runs 13 residues. CDR1 SGHTS and CDR2 YDEGEE come from the germline V gene. The V gene lost 7 bases and the J gene lost 7 bases, with 12 bases spanning the gap. The CDR3 spells CASPRTENSPLHF. Here the CDR3 DNA reads TGTGCCAGCCCGCGGACGGAGAATTCACCCCTCCACTTT.

This chain connects TRBV6-5 to TRBJ1-5; TRBD1 matches 10 bases. The CDR3 consists of 14 residues. Germline CDR1 reads MNHEY; CDR2 reads SVGAGI. The ends lost 6 bases at V and 4 bases at J; junction bases unmatched: 3. As DNA, the CDR3 is TGTGCCAGCAGGTTGGGACAGGGGAATCAGCCCCAGCATTTT. Its translation is CASRLGQGNQPQHF.

For the CDR3, the DNA is TGTGCCAGCAGGTCTACTAGCGGGGGGCACTACGAGCAGTACTTC. This sequence encodes CASRSTSGGHYEQYF. The chain recombines TRBV6-6 with TRBJ2-7; 12 bases line up with TRBD2. The germline gives CDR1 MNHNY, CDR2 SVGAGI (reference sequence). This CDR3 spans 15 amino acids. Trimming at V came to 6 bases and at J to 3 bases, leaving 6 bases not matched to a gene.

The V call is TRBV3-1 (or the pseudogene TRBV3-2), the J call TRBJ2-5, with 11 bases matching TRBD2. This CDR3 spans 18 amino acids. Germline values: CDR1 LGHDT, CDR2 YNNKEL (reference sequence). Germline trimming cut 3 bases from V and 3 bases from J; bases unmatched to any gene: 12. The CDR3 DNA reads TGTGCCAGCAGCCACCGGACTAGCGGGCCCCAAGATAAAGAGACCCAGTACTTC. Translated, it gives CASSHRTSGPQDKETQYF.

J is TRBJ2-7 and V is TRBV7-8, with TRBD2 identical over 9 bases. In germline, CDR1 is SGHVS, CDR2 FQNEAQ. V trimming: 0 bases; J trimming: 5 bases; junction bases outside the gene matches: 8. The CDR3 is 16 amino acids. The CDR3 coding sequence is TGTGCCAGCAGCTTAGCGGGAGCGGGGGGTAAGGACGAGCAGTACTTC. This sequence encodes CASSLAGAGGKDEQYF.

The rearrangement links TRBV5-6 to TRBJ2-3; D may be TRBD2 (6 bases). This CDR3 spans 16 amino acids. V gave up 2 bases and J gave up 2 bases, with 15 bases separating them. Germline values: CDR1 SGHDT, CDR2 YYEEEE. The chain's CDR3 is CASSFWRTTDTDTQYF. The DNA for the CDR3 is TGTGCCAGCAGCTTCTGGCGGACTACCGACACAGATACGCAGTATTTT.

CDR3 in DNA: TGTGCCAGCAGTGTACAGGGAAAGACCCAGTACTTC. Translated: CASSVQGKTQYF. The chain has TRBV2 and TRBJ2-5, with D possibly being TRBD1 (6 bases). Germline lookup yields CDR1 SNHLY and CDR2 FYNNEI. The CDR3 consists of 12 residues. The germline V and J ends were trimmed by 4 bases and 6 bases, with 9 bases remaining between them.

The CDR3 DNA reads as TGTGCCAGCAGCAAGGTCGGGGGCGAGCAGTACTTC. Protein product: CASSKVGGEQYF. The chain joins TRBV12-3 or TRBV12-4 to TRBJ2-7; TRBD2 might be the D (6 bases). This CDR3 is built from 12 residues. V was trimmed by 6 bases and J by 6 bases, leaving 12 bases between them.

The chain couples TRBV4-3 to TRBJ2-3, with D possibly TRBD2 on 7 matching bases. V was trimmed by 6 bases and J by 4 bases, leaving 17 bases between them. The length of the CDR3 is 15 residues. The V gene's germline CDR1 is LGHNA and CDR2 YSLEER. Written as DNA, the CDR3 is TGCGCCAGCAGGGAGTTGGGGGGGACATCAGATACGCAGTATTTT. Translating it yields CASRELGGTSDTQYF.

V is TRBV5-6 and J is TRBJ2-3, with D perhaps matching TRBD1 (6 bases). This CDR3 comprises 16 residues. Trimming removed 3 bases from V and 4 bases from J, with 18 bases in between. From germline, CDR1 is SGHDT and CDR2 YYEEEE. The CDR3 bases are TGTGCCAGCAGCTCAACCCGCCACAGGGCGTCAGATACGCAGTATTTT. As protein: CASSSTRHRASDTQYF.

The genes are TRBV7-2 and TRBJ1-6; 12 bases line up with TRBD1. Germline trimming cut 2 bases from V and 10 bases from J; bases unmatched to any gene: 9. The CDR3 length is 17 residues. Looked up from germline, CDR1 is SGHTA and CDR2 is FQGNSA. The CDR3 coding sequence is TGTGCCAGCAGCTTATGGGACAGGGGGCATATTGGGTCACCCCTCCACTTT. Protein sequence: CASSLWDRGHIGSPLHF.